The sequence of this T cell receptor (beta chain) was determined in a study of blood T cell repertoires in COVID-19. In the study overall: Collection of acute and convalescent COVID-19 samples took place in the United States, Italy and Spain.

Libraries were prepared by immunoSEQ multiplex PCR; TCRdb keeps only in-frame clonotypes and omits some of them. The repertoire has about 210,000 clones, approximately 81% of them found once; the top ten carry 8.9%. Trimming stripped 0 bases from V and 4 bases from J, with 11 bases between. This CDR3 has 15 residues. Germline-derived CDR1 and CDR2 are SGHRS and YFSETQ. This clone was seen just once. Participants were aged about 18 to 100 years, lived in 20 to 30 US areas, and enrolled virtually. Researchers sorted participants into cohorts using their self-reported clinical history. This receptor was taken from a woman aged 45-65 years with acute COVID-19. The rearrangement joins TRBV5-1 to TRBJ1-5; TRBD1 might be the D (5 bases). The specimen was PBMCs or T cells enriched from blood (not recorded which). CDR3 in amino acids: CASSLDGPGNQPQHF. DNA for the CDR3: TGCGCCAGCAGCTTGGACGGGCCAGGGAATCAGCCCCAGCATTTT.